Sequencing of this T cell receptor beta chain was carried out in a study of blood T cell repertoires in COVID-19. The CDR3 consists of 15 residues. The germline V gene encodes CDR1 LNHDA and CDR2 SQIVND (reference sequence). V shed 3 bases and J shed 4 bases, with 15 bases lying between them. This table comes from immunoSEQ multiplex PCR, and its TCRdb copy is limited to in-frame clones, with some not included. The data hold roughly 280,000 clones, with around nine tenths observed a single time. This chain uses TRBV19 with TRBJ1-2; D gene uncertain. Input material: peripheral blood. The TCR originated in a man aged 40-49 years with active or convalescent COVID-19. The DNA of the CDR3 is TGTGCCAGTAGTATCTCCGGCGGACTGAGCTATGGCTACACCTTC. Residues: CASSISGGLSYGYTF. The full variable domain, completed using reference TRBV19 and TRBJ1-2, is DGGITQSPKYLFRKEGQNVTLSCEQNLNHDAMYWYRQDPGQGLRLIYYSQIVNDFQKGDIAEGYSVSREKKESFPLTVTSAQKNPTAFYLCASSISGGLSYGYTFGSGTRLTVV.